This T cell receptor beta chain came from a study of blood T cells in healthy people across ages. Across the whole study: The template switching approach captured approximately one barcoded beta molecule for every two T cells.

Regarding the study as a whole: Estimates based on one million T cells were treated as lower bounds.

This clonotype showed up just a few times. Its antigen is undetermined. Trimming shortened V by 3 bases and J by 1 base, and 9 bases separated the two germline ends. Germline-derived CDR1 and CDR2 are SQVTM and ANQGSEA. CDR3 length: 13 amino acids. Then a second PCR, running roughly 6 to 11 cycles, was carried out with a sample-barcoded 5' primer and a J-beta primer mix. TCRdb re-called the 5' RACE reads with MiXCR, one entry per CDR3 protein. The data show 1,800,000 or so distinct CDR3 sequences, with around 42% seen just once and under 25% held by the top ten. The chain is built from TRBV29-1 and TRBJ1-2; weak D call: TRBD1 (6 bases). The sample comprised blood. The clonotype originates from a human donor in good health. The CDR3 nucleotides are TGCAGCGTTGATGGACAGAATAACTATGGCTACACCTTC. Its protein is CSVDGQNNYGYTF.